One and the same sample provided the 21 T cell receptor beta chains below, sequenced in a study of metastatic and nonmetastatic thyroid tumors. TCRdb re-analyzed the PCR reads using MiXCR. The table lists about 32,000 clones, approximately 7.4% of them singletons. Thyroid surgery had not been preceded by any treatment in any patient. Sequenced: blood. The receptors stem from a female donor with papillary thyroid cancer or a benign thyroid nodule (not recorded which). Some clones in this sample may be carry-over from other donors' samples.

This clone was detected many times. This chain joins TRBV13 and TRBJ2-1, with TRBD1 identical over 10 bases. This CDR3 contains 12 residues. Germline V CDR1 and CDR2: PRHDT, FYEKMQ (reference sequence). V dropped 6 bases and J dropped 13; count of bases not matched to a gene: 6. The CDR3 sequence: CASSSRDRGQFF. The CDR3 coding sequence is TGTGCCAGCAGTTCCCGGGACAGGGGCCAGTTCTTC.

Ten or more counts support this clone. The J gene is TRBJ1-2, the V gene TRBV10-3; 7 bases agree with TRBD1. V shed 8 bases, J shed 7 bases, and the junction held 16 bases outside the gene matches. Germline V gene lookup returns CDR1 ENHRY and CDR2 SYGVKD. The length of the CDR3 is 15 residues. CDR3 coding DNA: TGTGCCATCGCAGCAGCGGAGGGGGCGGGCGGTGGCTACACCTTC. Its translation: CAIAAAEGAGGGYTF.

This clone was counted at least ten times. V usage is TRBV4-2 and J usage is TRBJ1-3; 9 positions agree with TRBD1. Per the germline V gene, CDR1 is LGHNA and CDR2 is YNFKEQ. The junction had 9 bases not matched to a gene; V was cut back by 2 bases and J by 4 bases. The CDR3 has 17 residues. CDR3 region: CASSQSLGQGGGNTIYF. The CDR3, as DNA: TGTGCCAGCAGCCAATCCCTGGGACAGGGAGGAGGAAACACCATATATTTT.

V gene TRBV12-3 or TRBV12-4 combines with J gene TRBJ1-5, with D maybe TRBD1 (5 bases). The CDR3 totals 14 residues. The ends were cut back, 2 bases at V and 3 bases at J, with 8 bases in the middle. The CDR3 nucleotides read TGTGCCAGCAGTTTATCGGGGGACAATCAGCCCCAGCATTTT. Translation gives CASSLSGDNQPQHF.

This clone was seen at least ten times. The V and J genes are TRBV14 and TRBJ2-7, with 10 nucleotides matching TRBD2. The germline V gene has CDR1 SGHDN and CDR2 FVKESK. The CDR3 contains 16 residues. The junction had 12 bases not matched to a gene; V was cut back by 0 bases and J by 10 bases. CDR3 in amino acids: CASSQDLSSGSIEQYF. The CDR3 DNA sequence: TGTGCCAGCAGCCAAGATCTGTCTAGCGGGAGTATTGAACAGTACTTC.

This clone showed up many times. The rearrangement joins TRBV2 to TRBJ2-3, with D perhaps matching TRBD2 (5 bases). Germline assignment: CDR1 SNHLY and CDR2 FYNNEI. This CDR3 spans 11 amino acids. Trimming removed 7 bases at V and 6 bases at J, with 8 bases between. The CDR3 coding sequence is TGTGCCAGCAAGAGGAGGGATACGCAGTATTTT. It codes for CASKRRDTQYF.

In this sample, this clone turned up many times. Within the sample, other DNA sequences also encode this same CDR3. The J gene is TRBJ1-2, the V gene TRBV6-6; TRBD1 is a possible D gene (5 bases). Germline values: CDR1 MNHNY, CDR2 SVGAGI (reference sequence). The length of the CDR3 is 16 residues. V was cut by 0 bases and J by 0 bases, with 11 bases left in between. The CDR3 loop is CASSYSKGRPNYGYTF. CDR3 coding DNA: TGTGCCAGCAGTTACTCGAAGGGGCGTCCTAACTATGGCTACACCTTC.

In this sample, this clone turned up many times. This chain links TRBV18 with TRBJ1-2; the D gene is possibly TRBD1 (5 bases). CDR3 length equals 12 residues. V was trimmed by 4 bases and J by 8 bases, leaving 11 bases between them. The germline gives CDR1 KGHSH, CDR2 LQKENI. For the CDR3, the DNA is TGTGCCAGCTCACAGGGGCAAGGGGGCTACACCTTC. It encodes CASSQGQGGYTF.

This clone was seen repeatedly, ten times or more. The chain links TRBV19 to TRBJ2-2; no clear D gene. V was clipped by 7 bases and J by 8 bases, with 17 bases between them. From germline, CDR1 is LNHDA and CDR2 SQIVND (reference sequence). The CDR3 length is 14 residues. The CDR3 DNA reads as TGTGCCAGTAAAAATTGGGGTGATAAGGGGGAGCTGTTTTTT. It is translated as CASKNWGDKGELFF.

This clone was observed many times. The V and J genes are TRBV18 and TRBJ2-5; D gene uncertain. From germline, CDR1 is KGHSH and CDR2 LQKENI. The CDR3 totals 15 residues. V gave up 0 bases and J gave up 2 bases, with 10 bases separating them. The CDR3 sequence: CASSPPVDRQETQYF. The DNA of the CDR3 is TGTGCCAGCTCACCACCGGTCGATAGACAAGAGACCCAGTACTTC.

This clone was seen many times. The rearrangement joins TRBV12-3 or TRBV12-4 to TRBJ1-1; 8 bases line up with TRBD1. V trimming: 5 bases; J trimming: 6 bases; junction bases outside the gene matches: 11. The CDR3 contains 15 residues. CDR3 region: CASSPYAGGMAEAFF. CDR3 DNA: TGTGCCAGCAGTCCTTATGCAGGGGGCATGGCTGAAGCTTTCTTT.

Ten or more counts support this clone. V usage is TRBV5-1 and J usage is TRBJ2-1, with TRBD2 identical over 12 bases. The CDR3 loop spans 17 amino acids. J was trimmed by 4 bases and V by 4 bases; bases with no gene match: 9. From germline, CDR1 is SGHRS and CDR2 YFSETQ. This CDR3 is CASSPSLLAGGYNEQFF. The CDR3 DNA reads TGCGCCAGCAGCCCTAGTCTACTAGCGGGGGGATACAATGAGCAGTTCTTC.

In this sample, this clone turned up many times. The chain joins TRBV2 to TRBJ2-1, with D unclear. Per the germline V gene, CDR1 is SNHLY and CDR2 is FYNNEI. This CDR3 region has 17 residues. Trimming removed 7 bases at V and 6 bases at J, with 25 bases between. The CDR3 DNA reads as TGTGCCAGCATACTCCCTCCGGGCAGATCCTTGGGCAATGAGCAGTTCTTC. This sequence encodes CASILPPGRSLGNEQFF. The variable domain in full, completed from reference TRBV2 and TRBJ2-1, reads EPEVTQTPSHQVTQMGQEVILRCVPISNHLYFYWYRQILGQKVEFLVSFYNNEISEKSEIFDDQFSVERPDGSNFTLKIRSTKLEDSAMYFCASILPPGRSLGNEQFFGPGTRLTVL.

At least ten counts were recorded for this clone. The genes are TRBV28 and TRBJ2-2, with TRBD1 as a possible D gene (6 bases). The V end lost 5 bases, the J end lost 4 bases, and 11 bases lay between the germline ends. CDR1 is MDHEN, CDR2 SYDVKM, per germline. This CDR3 spans 14 amino acids. CDR3 region: CASSPPTGTGELFF. DNA of the CDR3: TGTGCCAGCAGTCCCCCGACAGGCACCGGGGAGCTGTTTTTT.

In this sample, this clone turned up a few times. The chain has TRBV20-1 and TRBJ2-5; a weak D match, TRBD1 (6 bases). The germline V and J ends were trimmed by 3 bases and 1 base, with 12 bases remaining between them. The CDR3 is 14 residues long. CDR1 is DFQATT and CDR2 is SNEGSKA in the germline V gene (reference sequence). The CDR3 sequence is CSASPHRVQETQYF. CDR3 bases: TGCAGTGCTAGTCCCCACAGGGTCCAAGAGACCCAGTACTTC.

This clone was picked up a small number of times. A much larger clone differs by one base, so this may be a read error. This chain connects TRBV29-1 to TRBJ1-2, with D hard to call. CDR3 length: 14 amino acids. Germline CDR1 reads SQVTM; CDR2 reads ANQGSEA. The CDR3 reads CSVEDPHAKYGYTF. The CDR3, as DNA: TGCAGCGTTGAAGATCCACATGCTAAATATGGCTACACCTTC.

In this sample, this clone turned up many times. The V call is TRBV2, the J call TRBJ2-2, with 9 positions matching TRBD1. The germline V gene has CDR1 SNHLY and CDR2 FYNNEI. Trimming cost V 6 bases and J 4 bases; bases outside gene matches: 0. CDR3 length: 13 amino acids. CDR3 protein: CASRDRGTGELFF. CDR3 nucleotides: TGTGCCAGCAGGGACAGGGGCACCGGGGAGCTGTTTTTT.

This clone occurred many times. The chain uses TRBV3-1 and TRBJ2-7, with 10 bases identical to TRBD1. CDR3 size: 17 residues. Germline V gene lookup returns CDR1 LGHDT and CDR2 YNNKEL (reference sequence). The ends lost 1 base at V and 6 bases at J; junction bases unmatched: 12. In DNA, the CDR3 is TGTGCCAGCAGCCAAGGGGGGAATCCGGGACAGGGGCGCGAGCAGTACTTC. It encodes CASSQGGNPGQGREQYF.

Concerning this clone itself: Being one base from a much bigger clone, this may be a read error. V and J are TRBV7-9 and TRBJ2-7; 9 bases match TRBD1. Germline CDR1 reads SEHNR; CDR2 reads FQNEAQ (reference sequence). The CDR3 has 15 residues. The V and J ends lost 7 bases and 5 bases, in that order; junction bases with no gene match: 12. This CDR3 reads CASNSWTGVSDEQYF. The CDR3 region has the DNA TGTGCCAGCAACTCGTGGACAGGGGTTAGCGACGAGCAGTACTTC.

At least ten counts were recorded for this clone. The V call is TRBV5-1, the J call TRBJ1-2; D uncertain. With 7 bases removed from V and 7 bases from J, the gap between germline ends came to 11 bases. The germline CDR1 and CDR2 sequences are SGHRS and YFSETQ. The CDR3 sequence is 11 residues long. In DNA form, the CDR3 reads TGCGCCAGCCGGAGGAATGGTGGCTACACCTTC. This encodes CASRRNGGYTF. Drawing the rest from reference TRBV5-1 and TRBJ1-2, the complete variable domain is KAGVTQTPRYLIKTRGQQVTLSCSPISGHRSVSWYQQTPGQGLQFLFEYFSETQRNKGNFPGRFSGRQFSNSRSEMNVSTLELGDSALYLCASRRNGGYTFGSGTRLTVV.

This clone was counted many times. The V gene is TRBV6-1, the J gene TRBJ2-7; D uncertain. Trimming removed 5 bases from V and 3 bases from J, with 5 bases in between. The germline V gene has CDR1 MNHNS and CDR2 SASEGT. There are 11 residues in the CDR3. CDR3: CASSTIYEQYF. DNA of the CDR3: TGTGCCAGCAGTACGATCTACGAGCAGTACTTC.